The rows below give T cell receptor beta chains drawn from one sample of a study of Graves' ophthalmopathy and Graves' hyperthyroidism. MiXCR, applied by TCRdb to the multiplex PCR reads, yields one record per CDR3 protein. The profile shows 650,000 to 800,000 distinct CDR3 sequences, about two fifths of them singletons. The sample taken for sequencing was peripheral blood. The receptors come from an adult man with Graves' ophthalmopathy. Both conserved end residues are part of each CDR3. A D gene is named only where the DNA matches it firmly. Size values are once, few and many counts, or a class for expanded clones, and some rows have none.

many TRBJ1-2 TRBV11-3 . TGTGCCAGCAGCTTAGTGGGGGACGGTGGCTACACCTTC CASSLVGDGGYTF
. TRBJ2-7 TRBV5-1 . TGCGCCAGCAGCAAACAGGGTAACTACGAGCAGTACTTC CASSKQGNYEQYF
. TRBJ2-5 TRBV11-1 TRBD2 TGTGCCAGCAGCCCTTGGGCGGGGGGAGAAGAGACCCAGTACTTC CASSPWAGGEETQYF
few TRBJ1-5 TRBV20-1 . TGCAGTGCTAGAGAGGGAGGGGATCAGCCCCAGCATTTT CSAREGGDQPQHF
. TRBJ2-7 TRBV30 . TGTGCCTGGAGTGTGGGTTGGACCTACGAGCAGTACTTC CAWSVGWTYEQYF
many TRBJ1-6 TRBV9 TRBD1 TGTGCCAGCAGGCGGGGGACAGGGAATTCACCCCTCCACTTT CASRRGTGNSPLHF
few TRBJ2-2 TRBV6-2/TRBV6-3 . TGTGCCAGCAGTTACCGAGGGAGGACCGGGGAGCTGTTTTTT CASSYRGRTGELFF
. TRBJ2-7 TRBV29-1 TRBD2 TGCAGCGTTGATGTTTCCGGGACTAGCGTCTACGAGCAGTACTTC CSVDVSGTSVYEQYF
. TRBJ1-1 TRBV29-1 . TGCAGCTTCCTAGCCAGGGGCGACACTGAAGCTTTCTTT CSFLARGDTEAFF
. TRBJ2-5 TRBV7-7 . TGTGCCAGCAGCCCGGCAGTGGAGCCCCAAGAGACCCAGTACTTC CASSPAVEPQETQYF
many TRBJ1-2 TRBV7-8 TRBD1 TGTGCCAGCAGCTGGGGGACAGGACCGACTAACTATGGCTACACCTTC CASSWGTGPTNYGYTF
. TRBJ1-4 TRBV19 . TGTGCCAGTAGTATTGGAGGGGAAAAACTGTTTTTT CASSIGGEKLFF
. TRBJ2-7 TRBV20-1 . TGCAGTGCTAGAGATACGGGCGGCTCCTACGAGCAGTACTTC CSARDTGGSYEQYF
once TRBJ2-1 TRBV20-1 . TGCAGTGCTAGACCTAATTACAATGAGCAGTTCTTC CSARPNYNEQFF
few TRBJ1-6 TRBV6-4 . TGTGCCAGCAGTCTCTCCGGGACTATTAATTCACCCCTCCACTTT CASSLSGTINSPLHF
. TRBJ1-6 TRBV9 TRBD1 TGTGCCAGCAGCCCAGGGGGTGCAGGAGTCCCCCTCCACTTT CASSPGGAGVPLHF
many TRBJ1-5 TRBV20-1 . TGCAGTGCTAGAGTGGCGGCGAGCGGGGGGAGTCAGCCCCAGCATTTT CSARVAASGGSQPQHF
many TRBJ2-7 TRBV7-3 TRBD1 TGTGCCAGCAGCTTAAGAGGACAGGGGGGAAACGAGCAGTACTTC CASSLRGQGGNEQYF
many TRBJ1-6 TRBV6-6 TRBD1 TGTGCCAGCAGCCAGGACAGGGGGAATAATTCACCCCTCCACTTT CASSQDRGNNSPLHF
. TRBJ2-7 TRBV25-1 TRBD1 TGTGCCAGCAGTGACTCCCCCGGGACAGGGAGGGAGCAGTACTTC CASSDSPGTGREQYF
. TRBJ1-2 TRBV6-6 . TGTGCCAGCAGTCACCTTGACAGTCCTCACTATGGCTACACCTTC CASSHLDSPHYGYTF
many TRBJ1-2 TRBV20-1 . TGCAGTGCTCACTGGAACTATGGCTACACCTTC CSAHWNYGYTF
many TRBJ1-2 TRBV7-2 . TGTGCCAGCAGCTTAGCGCGTGGCAGCACCTATGGCTACACCTTC CASSLARGSTYGYTF
few TRBJ2-2 TRBV12-3/TRBV12-4 TRBD1 TGTGCCAGCAGTACGGCACAGGGGGCGCCCACCGGGGAGCTGTTTTTT CASSTAQGAPTGELFF
. TRBJ2-5 TRBV5-1 . TGTGCCAGCAGCTTGGGACAGCATGCGGGACGGGAGGCCCAGTACTTC CASSLGQHAGREAQYF
. TRBJ2-7 TRBV5-4 TRBD2 TGTGCCAGCAGCCAAGTTGCGGCGGGGGGTTTCCCACACGAGCAGTACTTC CASSQVAAGGFPHEQYF
many TRBJ1-2 TRBV2 TRBD1 TGTGCCAGCAGTGCCCCACCGACAGGGGCCGGCTACACCTTC CASSAPPTGAGYTF
. TRBJ1-6 TRBV9 . TGTGCCAGCAGCCGATTGGGACCGAATTCACCCCTCCACTTT CASSRLGPNSPLHF
many TRBJ2-2 TRBV5-1 . TGCGCCAGCAGCTTGGTCGGTAACGGGGAGCTGTTTTTT CASSLVGNGELFF
. TRBJ1-6 TRBV15 . TGTGCCACCAGCAGAGCAGGGGCAGGTAATCCCCTCCACTTT CATSRAGAGNPLHF
. TRBJ2-6 TRBV11-1 TRBD2 TGTGCCAGCAGCCTAGCGGGAGGGCCGATCGGGTCTGGGGCCAACGTCCTGACTTTC CASSLAGGPIGSGANVLTF
. TRBJ2-5 TRBV2 . TGTGCCAGCAGTGATGAAGGGGGGGCGGAGACCCAGTACTTC CASSDEGGAETQYF
. TRBJ2-3 TRBV9 TRBD2 TGTGCCAGCAGCCTAAGCGGGGGCAGGGATACGCAGTATTTT CASSLSGGRDTQYF
many TRBJ1-1 TRBV2 TRBD1 TGTGCCAGCAGTGCGTTAGGCCGACAGGGGGCGATGAACACTGAAGCTTTCTTT CASSALGRQGAMNTEAFF
many TRBJ1-1 TRBV20-1 . TGCAGTGCTAGTACAGGCCTGAACACTGAAGCTTTCTTT CSASTGLNTEAFF
many TRBJ2-7 TRBV19 . TGTGCCAGTAGTAAAAGTGGCAGGGTGAGCTACGAGCAGTACTTC CASSKSGRVSYEQYF
. TRBJ1-4 TRBV20-1 . TGCAGTGCGCCCGGGACTAGCGGGGGTGAAAAACTGTTTTTT CSAPGTSGGEKLFF
. TRBJ2-5 TRBV11-1 TRBD2 TGTGCCAGTACTCGGACTAGCGGGAGGGACCAAGAGAACCAGTACTTC CASTRTSGRDQENQYF
many TRBJ1-6 TRBV20-1 . TGCAGTGCTAGAGATGGTCCCACGCGCTCACCCCTCCACTTT CSARDGPTRSPLHF
many TRBJ1-5 TRBV20-1 TRBD1 TGCAGTGCTAGTGAGCTCCACAGGGGGCACTATCAGCCCCAGCATTTT CSASELHRGHYQPQHF
. TRBJ2-6 TRBV15 . TGTGCCACCAGCAGCTTGGGGGCCACAGGGTCCGGGGCCAACGTCCTGACTTTC CATSSLGATGSGANVLTF
few TRBJ1-2 TRBV12-3/TRBV12-4 TRBD1 TGTGCCAGCAGTCCTAACAGGGGCGCGGGCTATGGCTACACCTTC CASSPNRGAGYGYTF
. TRBJ2-7 TRBV25-1 TRBD1 TGTGCCAGCCAAGGACAGGGTGTTGCCTACGAGCAGTACTTC CASQGQGVAYEQYF
many TRBJ1-1 TRBV10-2 . TGCGCCAGCAGTGAGTCGGGAGGGTCCCCTGGAGCTTTCTTT CASSESGGSPGAFF
few TRBJ2-7 TRBV7-9 TRBD2 TGTGCCAGCAGCTTAGATGTCGGCGGGAGGGCCTACGAGCAGTACTTC CASSLDVGGRAYEQYF
. TRBJ1-3 TRBV7-9 . TGTGCCAGCAGCCGAGGAAGGGGTGGAAGCACCATATATTTT CASSRGRGGSTIYF
. TRBJ2-5 TRBV29-1 . TGCAGCAGTGATCCGGGGGCCCAGTACTTC CSSDPGAQYF
many TRBJ2-7 TRBV20-1 . TGCAGTGCTAGAGATCGCCAGGCCGCCTCCTACGAGCAGTACTTC CSARDRQAASYEQYF
once TRBJ1-5 TRBV19 TRBD1 TGTGCCAGCACCCACAGGGGGCCTCGGCCCCAGCATTTT CASTHRGPRPQHF